This TCR beta chain emerged from a study of blood T cell repertoires in COVID-19. Measured with immunoSEQ multiplex PCR; TCRdb has only the in-frame clones, and not every one. Found here are 15,000 to 20,000 clones, around 80% of them singletons; the top ten hold about 20%. Germline CDR1 reads MNHEY; CDR2 reads SVGEGT. V shed 0 bases, J shed 4 bases, and the junction held 1 base outside the gene matches. The CDR3 sequence is 16 residues long. The sequenced sample was peripheral blood. V usage is TRBV6-2 or TRBV6-3 and J usage is TRBJ2-2; 11 positions match TRBD2. This clonotype originated in a man between 60 and 70 years old with active or convalescent COVID-19. CDR3 protein: CASSYSTSGSTGELFF. CDR3 coding DNA: TGTGCCAGCAGTTACTCAACTAGCGGGAGCACCGGGGAGCTGTTTTTT.